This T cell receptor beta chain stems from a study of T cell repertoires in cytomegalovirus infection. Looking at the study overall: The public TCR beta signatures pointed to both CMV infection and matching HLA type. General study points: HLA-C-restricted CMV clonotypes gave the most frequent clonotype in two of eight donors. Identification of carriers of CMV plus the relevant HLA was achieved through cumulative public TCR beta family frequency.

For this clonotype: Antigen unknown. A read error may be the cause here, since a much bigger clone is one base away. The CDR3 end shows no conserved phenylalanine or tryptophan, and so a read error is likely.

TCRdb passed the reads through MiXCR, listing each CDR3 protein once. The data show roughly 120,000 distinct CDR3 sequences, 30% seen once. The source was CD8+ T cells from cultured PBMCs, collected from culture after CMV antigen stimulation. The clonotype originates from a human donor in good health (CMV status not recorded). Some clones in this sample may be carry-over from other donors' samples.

CDR3 bases: TGTGCCTGCGGGGTGGGCACAGATACGCAGTATTTA. This translates into CACGVGTDTQYL. This chain links TRBV6-6 with TRBJ2-3; D is possibly TRBD2 (6 bases). The CDR3 contains 12 residues. V was clipped by 11 bases and J by 1 base, with 10 bases between them. Germline V gene sequence: CDR1 MNHNY, CDR2 SVGAGI (reference sequence).